Here is one TCR beta chain with its context. These data are taken from a study of shared clonotypes between healthy human individuals. Looking at the study overall: CD8 memory received one plate per donor, CD8 naive two, CD4 memory three and CD4 naive three.

The assay used deep level. Generated by immunoSEQ multiplex PCR, the TCRdb table keeps only in-frame clones and is missing some. This table has approximately 2.4 million clones, 90% to 96% appearing once. The CDR3 covers 17 residues. CDR1 SGHTA and CDR2 FQGNSA come from the germline V gene. The V end was cut by 0 bases, the J end by 4 bases, with 17 bases between. The chain recombines TRBV7-2 with TRBJ2-3; weak D call: TRBD2 (6 bases). The TCR originated in a young man in good health. Specimen: naive CD4+ T cells sorted from blood. The subset is: CD45RA+ positively selected. Here the CDR3 reads CASSLAPHGGGADTQYF. CDR3 nucleotides: TGTGCCAGCAGCTTAGCCCCCCACGGCGGAGGGGCAGATACGCAGTATTTT.